This TCR beta chain is drawn from a study of blood T cell repertoires in COVID-19. Sequencing was performed with immunoSEQ multiplex PCR; in TCRdb, only in-frame clones are kept and a portion is missing. Among tens of thousands of clones listed, around 88% were seen once. This CDR3 is 15 amino acids long. CDR1 SEHNR and CDR2 FQNEAQ come from the germline V gene (reference sequence). After removal of 0 bases from V and 8 bases from J, the junction contained 2 bases not matched to a gene. Seattle's cohort entered during active infection and was followed longitudinally. The V and J genes are TRBV7-9 and TRBJ1-6; 9 nucleotides align to TRBD1. The sequence was collected from a woman in her sixties with COVID-19, enrolled during active disease. Specimen: peripheral blood. The CDR3 is CASSLARDRDSPLHF. DNA for the CDR3: TGTGCCAGCAGCTTAGCGCGGGACAGGGATTCACCCCTCCACTTT.